Listed here are 10 T cell receptor beta chains from one sample, sequenced in a study of cytomegalovirus exposure and HLA in healthy donors. The PCR contained 60 Vbeta and 13 Jbeta primers. TCRdb keeps only in-frame clones here, not all; method: immunoSEQ multiplex PCR. The sample contains 95,000 to 100,000 clones, about 80% of which appear only once. The sample consisted of PBMCs. These receptors all stem from a man aged 40-55 years in good health and CMV-seronegative.

The rearrangement uses TRBV6-5 and TRBJ1-3; 7 bases align to TRBD1. CDR1 and CDR2 from the germline V gene are MNHEY and SVGAGI. With V trimmed by 5 bases and J by 5 bases, 9 bases remained unmatched. This CDR3 is built from 15 residues. The CDR3 nucleotides are TGTGCCAGCAGTACACTCTTGACAGGGCGAAACACCATATATTTT. This translates into CASSTLLTGRNTIYF.

This chain links TRBV14 with TRBJ1-2, with D maybe TRBD1 (6 bases). Germline CDR1 SGHDN, CDR2 FVKESK. The CDR3 has 15 residues. Trimming removed 1 base at V and 7 bases at J, with 16 bases between. The CDR3, as DNA: TGTGCCAGCAGCCAAGTTGGAGCAGGGGCGGCTGGCTACACCTTC. Translating it yields CASSQVGAGAAGYTF.

J is TRBJ1-1 and V is TRBV7-2, with D perhaps TRBD1 (6 bases). The germline V gene has CDR1 SGHTA and CDR2 FQGNSA. This CDR3 contains 16 residues. V shed 7 bases and J shed 5 bases, with 23 bases lying between them. For the CDR3, the DNA is TGTGCCAGCACCGACGGAGGGGGGCGGGGGGGTACTGAAGCTTTCTTT. This gives the protein CASTDGGGRGGTEAFF.

V and J are TRBV15 and TRBJ2-7; the match to TRBD1 covers 8 bases. The CDR3 contains 15 residues. V lost 0 bases to trimming and J lost 2 bases; unmatched junction nucleotides: 3. Germline V CDR1 and CDR2: LNHNV, YYDKDF (reference sequence). The CDR3 region has the DNA TGTGCCACCAGCAGAGAAGGGACAGGTACCTACGAGCAGTACTTC. Its translation is CATSREGTGTYEQYF.

The genes are TRBV5-1 and TRBJ2-5; possibly TRBD1 for D (7 bases). This CDR3 spans 18 amino acids. The V end lost 0 bases, the J end lost 4 bases, and 22 bases lay between the germline ends. From germline, CDR1 is SGHRS and CDR2 YFSETQ. CDR3 in DNA: TGCGCCAGCAGCTTGGCACTAGGGGGCGGGACGGCGGGAGAGACCCAGTACTTC. This codes for CASSLALGGGTAGETQYF.

V and J are TRBV2 and TRBJ2-2; D possibly corresponds to TRBD2 (7 bases). Germline-derived CDR1 and CDR2 are SNHLY and FYNNEI. The CDR3 has 17 amino acids. V shed 4 bases and J shed 0 bases, with 15 bases lying between them. DNA of the CDR3: TGTGCCAGCAGTGTTTTGAGGGGGGGAGCGAACACCGGGGAGCTGTTTTTT. Its translation is CASSVLRGGANTGELFF.

The chain is built from TRBV2 and TRBJ2-2; 7 nucleotides agree with TRBD1. The CDR3 length is 15 residues. V lost 6 bases and J lost 4; bases outside the gene matches: 8. Germline V gene data show CDR1 as SNHLY and CDR2 as FYNNEI. The CDR3 DNA reads as TGTGCCAGCAGGCCCGGGACAGTCCCCACCGGGGAGCTGTTTTTT. Encoded protein: CASRPGTVPTGELFF.

V and J are TRBV20-1 and TRBJ1-1, with 9 bases matching TRBD1. The length of the CDR3 is 11 residues. Per germline, CDR1 DFQATT and CDR2 SNEGSKA (reference sequence). With V trimmed by 7 bases and J by 5 bases, 2 bases remained unmatched. DNA for the CDR3: TGCAGTGGACAGGGGGGGACTGAAGCTTTCTTT. Translation: CSGQGGTEAFF.

A single count supports this clone. The rearrangement joins TRBV10-3 to TRBJ2-5; 14 bases line up with TRBD2. Germline CDR1 ENHRY, CDR2 SYGVKD. This CDR3 region has 16 residues. The J segment lost 4 bases and the V segment lost 4 bases, leaving 5 bases of the junction unmatched. The DNA for the CDR3 is TGTGCCATCAGTGCGGGGACTAGCGGGGGTTCAGAGACCCAGTACTTC. This translates into CAISAGTSGGSETQYF.

In the case of this clone: A read error may account for a junction end that differs from germline. Other DNA sequences in the same sample also yield this CDR3. The rearrangement joins TRBV12-5 to TRBJ1-5, with D possibly TRBD1 on 6 matching bases. The CDR3 runs 15 residues. Per the germline V gene, CDR1 is LGHNT and CDR2 is FRNRAP. The CDR3 sequence: CASGLGGGSNQPQHF. CDR3 in DNA: TGTGCTAGTGGTTTAGGGGGGGGCTCCAATCAGCCCCAACATTTT. Based on the CDR3 plus reference TRBV12-5 and TRBJ1-5, the full variable domain is DARVTQTPRHKVTEMGQEVTMRCQPILGHNTVFWYRQTMMQGLELLAYFRNRAPLDDSGMPKDRFSAEMPDATLATLKIQPSEPRDSAVYFCASGLGGGSNQPQHFGDGTRLSIL.